This T cell receptor beta chain was retrieved from a study of T cells after yellow fever vaccination. Across the whole study: The SMART-Seq v4 Ultra Low Input method served to prepare the low-cell-number fractions.

Conversion of TCR transcripts into cDNA relied on 5'RACE template switching, which added a universal primer site and UMIs. In TCRdb, the 5' RACE reads were re-called with MiXCR into one record per CDR3 protein. The sample carries some 600,000 distinct CDR3 sequences, roughly 17% recorded once. Worth noting for this clonotype: Its matching antigen is unknown.

Study-level results: Contaminating bulk clonotypes could be abundant in FACS-sorted repertoires.

The input for sequencing was PBMCs, taken less than 6 days after the first yellow fever vaccination. The clonotype comes from a young man who received the YFV17D yellow fever vaccine.

The CDR3: CASSLDSDSPLHF. The CDR3 DNA reads as TGCGCCAGCAGCTTGGATTCCGATTCACCCCTCCACTTT. The chain uses TRBV5-1 and TRBJ1-6; no clear D. CDR3 length equals 13 residues. CDR1 and CDR2 (germline): SGHRS, YFSETQ. Between the trimmed V and J ends, which lost 0 bases and 8 bases, there was a span of 6 bases.